The 30 T cell receptor beta chains below were found in one sample sequenced in a study of siplizumab effects on memory and regulatory T cells. The repertoire was sequenced with immunoSEQ multiplex PCR; TCRdb's copy has only in-frame clones and lacks some. Of around 99,000 clones detected, roughly nine tenths appear once; the ten largest clones hold 0.75%. The sample consisted of Tregs sorted from blood. The receptors originated from a human donor in good health.

This clone came up a few times. The genes are TRBV25-1 and TRBJ1-1; TRBD1 matches at 7 bases. This CDR3 comprises 15 residues. Germline V lookup: CDR1 MGHDK, CDR2 SYGVNS. The V gene end was trimmed by 2 bases and the J gene end by 10 bases; junction bases not matched to a gene: 13. The CDR3 bases are TGTGCCAGCAGTGAAAAGGGACAGAGTTTACCCGGAGCTTTCTTT. Translated, it gives CASSEKGQSLPGAFF.

The chain recombines TRBV18 with TRBJ1-6; the match to TRBD1 covers 9 bases. The CDR3 spans 16 residues. V dropped 6 bases and J dropped 9; count of bases not matched to a gene: 12. Germline V gives CDR1 KGHSH, CDR2 LQKENI. DNA for the CDR3: TGTGCCAGCTCTCCCCTAGGGGGACAGGGTACTTCACCCCTCCACTTT. Translation: CASSPLGGQGTSPLHF. The full variable domain, rest sourced from reference TRBV18 and TRBJ1-6, is NAGVMQNPRHLVRRRGQEARLRCSPMKGHSHVYWYRQLPEEGLKFMVYLQKENIIDESGMPKERFSAEFPKEGPSILRIQQVVRGDSAAYFCASSPLGGQGTSPLHFGNGTRLTVT.

This clone has just a few counts. V and J are TRBV18 and TRBJ1-1; TRBD1 is a possible D gene (5 bases). The germline gives CDR1 KGHSH, CDR2 LQKENI. The CDR3 runs to 15 residues. The V and J ends lost 6 bases and 3 bases respectively, with 17 bases between them. The CDR3 DNA follows: TGTGCCAGCTCCTCCGAGGGGAGCACCTACACTGAAGCTTTCTTT. Its protein product is CASSSEGSTYTEAFF.

The rearrangement uses TRBV5-6 and TRBJ2-1, with 9 bases fitting TRBD2. The CDR3 sequence is 15 residues long. Trimming cost V 4 bases and J 8 bases; bases outside gene matches: 10. CDR1 SGHDT and CDR2 YYEEEE come from the germline V gene. CDR3: CASSPAPSGNDEQFF. The CDR3 DNA sequence: TGTGCCAGCAGCCCTGCCCCTAGCGGGAACGATGAGCAGTTCTTC.

This clone came up once. The chain recombines TRBV10-3 with TRBJ2-7, with 10 bases aligning to TRBD1. V was clipped by 2 bases and J by 6 bases; unmatched bases: 4. CDR1 and CDR2 (germline): ENHRY, SYGVKD. This CDR3 has 14 amino acids. The CDR3 DNA reads as TGTGCCATCAGTGAGCTGGGACAGGGGAGCGAGCAGTACTTC. It codes for CAISELGQGSEQYF.

This chain joins TRBV7-8 and TRBJ1-6, with unresolved D. V was shortened by 1 base and J by 10 bases, with 5 bases between the two germline ends. Germline V gives CDR1 SGHVS, CDR2 FQNEAQ. The CDR3 is made up of 12 amino acids. For the CDR3, the DNA is TGTGCCAGCAGCTTAGAGGTCTCACCCCTCCACTTT. Its translation: CASSLEVSPLHF.

The chain recombines TRBV4-2 with TRBJ1-4; D gene unclear. The germline V gene encodes CDR1 LGHNA and CDR2 YNFKEQ. The CDR3 is 15 residues long. V lost 1 base, J lost 6 bases, and 12 bases lay in between. In DNA form, the CDR3 reads TGTGCCAGCAGCCAAGGACGGCGAGGAGATGAAAAACTGTTTTTT. It encodes CASSQGRRGDEKLFF.

The chain links TRBV7-9 to TRBJ2-3; D is unclear. Per the germline V gene, CDR1 is SEHNR and CDR2 is FQNEAQ (reference sequence). The CDR3 spans 13 residues. V gave up 8 bases and J gave up 2 bases, with 11 bases separating them. CDR3 DNA sequence: TGTGCCAGCCGAGTGACCAACACAGATACGCAGTATTTT. Translating gives CASRVTNTDTQYF.

The chain is built from TRBV7-6 and TRBJ1-2; no firm D call. The germline V gene has CDR1 SGHVS and CDR2 FNYEAQ. Trimming took off 6 bases at V and 3 bases at J, with 8 bases between the two ends. The CDR3 length is 12 residues. CDR3 coding DNA: TGTGCCAGCAGAAGTCGGGACTATGGCTACACCTTC. The encoded protein is CASRSRDYGYTF.

V and J are TRBV7-2 and TRBJ2-7; D gene ambiguous. The CDR3 consists of 14 residues. Germline loops: CDR1 SGHTA, CDR2 FQGNSA. Deletions cut 5 bases from V and 0 bases from J, with 11 bases between. DNA for the CDR3: TGTGCCAGCAGCCCGGTGAGGAGCTCCTACGAGCAGTACTTC. Translated, it gives CASSPVRSSYEQYF.

The V and J genes are TRBV7-3 and TRBJ2-3; D is perhaps TRBD1 or TRBD2 (6 bases each). The CDR3 is 15 amino acids. Trimming took 2 bases from V and 6 from J, leaving 15 bases between them. Germline CDR1 reads SGHTA; CDR2 reads FQGTGA. The CDR3, as DNA: TGTGCCAGCAGCTTAGTTGGTAGGGGGGTCGATACGCAGTATTTT. Its protein is CASSLVGRGVDTQYF.

The V gene is TRBV5-1, the J gene TRBJ2-1; D may be TRBD1 (5 bases). The V end was cut by 0 bases, the J end by 7 bases, with 14 bases between. CDR3 length equals 15 residues. Per germline, CDR1 SGHRS and CDR2 YFSETQ. The CDR3 bases are TGCGCCAGCAGCTTGGTCGTGGGGCTGGGGAATGAGCAGTTCTTC. It translates to CASSLVVGLGNEQFF.

The CDR3 protein is CASSLGGWGSESNQPQHF. CDR3 coding DNA: TGTGCCAGCAGCTTAGGAGGGTGGGGATCCGAAAGCAATCAGCCCCAGCATTTT. V is TRBV7-8 and J is TRBJ1-5; D is uncertain. Germline CDR1 reads SGHVS; CDR2 reads FQNEAQ. The CDR3 totals 18 residues. V gave up 1 base and J gave up 1 base, with 17 bases separating them.

This sequence joins TRBV11-3 and TRBJ2-2; D gene ambiguous. The CDR3 has 14 residues. V shed 5 bases and J shed 2 bases, with 9 bases lying between them. The germline V gene encodes CDR1 SGHNT and CDR2 YENEEA. CDR3 in DNA: TGTGCCAGCAGCCCCCCCCAAAACACCGGGGAGCTGTTTTTT. It specifies CASSPPQNTGELFF.

The chain employs TRBV5-6 and TRBJ2-2, with 11 bases fitting TRBD2. This CDR3 spans 19 amino acids. The V gene end was trimmed by 3 bases and the J gene end by 1 base; junction bases not matched to a gene: 11. CDR1 is SGHDT, CDR2 YYEEEE, per germline. Here the CDR3 reads CASSYSPGLAVLNTGELFF. CDR3 coding DNA: TGTGCCAGCAGCTATTCTCCGGGACTAGCGGTCTTGAACACCGGGGAGCTGTTTTTT.

The genes are TRBV11-2 and TRBJ1-5; D is possibly TRBD1 (5 bases). The CDR3 has 14 residues. Trimming stripped 5 bases from V and 4 bases from J, with 12 bases between. Looked up from germline, CDR1 is SGHAT and CDR2 is FQNNGV. The CDR3 DNA is TGTGCCAGCAGCACGGGAGGGACGAATCAGCCCCAGCATTTT. Translating it yields CASSTGGTNQPQHF.

The rearrangement links TRBV11-3 to TRBJ1-1; possible D gene TRBD1, 5 bases. The CDR3 runs to 13 residues. CDR1 and CDR2 from the germline V gene are SGHNT and YENEEA. V lost 5 bases, J lost 5 bases, and 12 bases lay in between. CDR3 sequence (DNA): TGTGCCAGCAGCCCGGGGGGTGGGACTGAAGCTTTCTTT. The encoded protein is CASSPGGGTEAFF.

The chain's CDR3 is CASSPGAGVGTDTQYF. In DNA, the CDR3 is TGTGCCAGCTCACCGGGAGCGGGAGTGGGCACAGATACGCAGTATTTT. The chain is built from TRBV18 and TRBJ2-3; 8 bases line up with TRBD2. The CDR3 totals 16 residues. Germline values: CDR1 KGHSH, CDR2 LQKENI. The V gene end was trimmed by 3 bases and the J gene end by 1 base; junction bases not matched to a gene: 6.

The gene calls are TRBV6-1 and TRBJ2-5, with 11 bases fitting TRBD2. V dropped 0 bases and J dropped 5; count of bases not matched to a gene: 11. Germline-derived CDR1 and CDR2 are MNHNS and SASEGT. The CDR3 is 18 amino acids. The CDR3 sequence is CASSEARASGGPGETQYF. The CDR3 DNA is TGTGCCAGCAGTGAAGCGCGTGCTAGCGGGGGGCCCGGGGAGACCCAGTACTTC.

The chain joins TRBV7-9 to TRBJ2-7, with 10 bases matching TRBD2. Trimming at V came to 1 base and at J to 0 bases, leaving 9 bases not matched to a gene. The CDR3 has 18 amino acids. The germline V gene has CDR1 SEHNR and CDR2 FQNEAQ (reference sequence). The DNA of the CDR3 is TGTGCCAGCAGCTTAGTTGGGACTAGCGCCTTTTCCTCCTACGAGCAGTACTTC. Protein product: CASSLVGTSAFSSYEQYF.

J is TRBJ1-5 and V is TRBV9; D might be TRBD1 (6 bases). This CDR3 is built from 13 residues. CDR1 is SGDLS, CDR2 YYNGEE, per germline. V lost 4 bases and J 3 bases, leaving 8 bases between the germline ends. In nucleotides, the CDR3 is TGTGCCAGCAGCCGGGACACCAATCAGCCCCAGCATTTT. Translation gives CASSRDTNQPQHF.

This clone came up a few times. One end of the junction varies from germline; a read error may be responsible. This chain links TRBV7-7 with TRBJ2-3; D uncertain. The CDR3 is 14 amino acids. Per the germline V gene, CDR1 is SSHAT and CDR2 is FNYEAQ (reference sequence). The CDR3: CASSASRGADTQYF. CDR3 sequence (DNA): TGTGCTAGCAGCGCAAGCCGTGGGGCAGATACGCAGTATTTT.

The V call is TRBV7-8, the J call TRBJ2-5, with TRBD2 matching over 7 bases. V was pared by 5 bases and J by 4 bases, with 10 bases of the junction left unmatched. This CDR3 contains 15 residues. Germline V gene lookup returns CDR1 SGHVS and CDR2 FQNEAQ. The CDR3 loop is CASSDQGLGRETQYF. The CDR3, as DNA: TGTGCCAGCAGCGACCAAGGACTAGGCCGAGAGACCCAGTACTTC. Looking up the rest from reference TRBV7-8 and TRBJ2-5 gives the full variable domain: GAGVSQSPRYKVAKRGQDVALRCDPISGHVSLFWYQQALGQGPEFLTYFQNEAQLDKSGLPSDRFFAERPEGSVSTLKIQRTQQEDSAVYLCASSDQGLGRETQYFGPGTRLLVL.

V usage is TRBV9 and J usage is TRBJ1-3; D gene uncertain. CDR3 length equals 16 residues. The V end was cut by 1 base, the J end by 0 bases, with 11 bases between. The V gene's germline CDR1 is SGDLS and CDR2 YYNGEE. CDR3 nucleotide sequence: TGTGCCAGCAGCGTATTAGGACGGACCTCTGGAAACACCATATATTTT. It codes for CASSVLGRTSGNTIYF. The whole variable domain, filled in from reference TRBV9 and TRBJ1-3, reads DSGVTQTPKHLITATGQRVTLRCSPRSGDLSVYWYQQSLDQGLQFLIQYYNGEERAKGNILERFSAQQFPDLHSELNLSSLELGDSALYFCASSVLGRTSGNTIYFGEGSWLTVV.

The chain joins TRBV18 to TRBJ2-6, with D possibly TRBD2 on 5 matching bases. CDR1 and CDR2 (germline): KGHSH, LQKENI. With 6 bases removed from V and 4 bases from J, the gap between germline ends came to 13 bases. This CDR3 has 15 amino acids. The CDR3 DNA sequence: TGTGCCAGCTCCCGCCCGGGAACCGGGGCCAACGTCCTGACTTTC. This gives the protein CASSRPGTGANVLTF. Filled out from reference TRBV18 and TRBJ2-6, the complete variable domain reads NAGVMQNPRHLVRRRGQEARLRCSPMKGHSHVYWYRQLPEEGLKFMVYLQKENIIDESGMPKERFSAEFPKEGPSILRIQQVVRGDSAAYFCASSRPGTGANVLTFGAGSRLTVL.

This sequence joins TRBV6-5 and TRBJ2-6; D possibly corresponds to TRBD2 (5 bases). CDR3 length: 16 amino acids. Germline V lookup: CDR1 MNHEY, CDR2 SVGAGI. Trimming shortened V by 2 bases and J by 2 bases, and 10 bases separated the two germline ends. The CDR3 DNA follows: TGTGCCAGCAGTTACGGGCAGACTACTGGGGCCAACGTCCTGACTTTC. Its translation is CASSYGQTTGANVLTF.

The chain has TRBV5-6 and TRBJ2-5; perhaps TRBD1 as D (8 bases). Germline-derived CDR1 and CDR2 are SGHDT and YYEEEE. The V and J ends lost 3 bases and 5 bases respectively, with 20 bases between them. This CDR3 contains 16 residues. As DNA, the CDR3 is TGTGCCAGCAGCTCCGGCGGGGGACAGGCCATTGAGACCCAGTACTTC. It yields the protein CASSSGGGQAIETQYF.

The V gene is TRBV19, the J gene TRBJ2-2; the D is unclear. This CDR3 is 15 amino acids long. Trimming cost V 6 bases and J 0 bases, with 11 bases left between them. Per germline, CDR1 LNHDA and CDR2 SQIVND (reference sequence). CDR3 bases: TGTGCCAGTAGGCAAAGGGCTACGAACACCGGGGAGCTGTTTTTT. Amino acid sequence: CASRQRATNTGELFF.

This rearrangement joins TRBV5-1 to TRBJ2-5; 9 bases are a match to TRBD2. The germline CDR1 and CDR2 sequences are SGHRS and YFSETQ. Trimming removed 4 bases from V and 3 bases from J; junction bases left unmatched: 4. The CDR3 totals 14 residues. The DNA for the CDR3 is TGCGCCAGCAGCGATAGCGGGAGAAAAGAGACCCAGTACTTC. It specifies CASSDSGRKETQYF. Variable domain in full (rest from reference TRBV5-1 and TRBJ2-5): KAGVTQTPRYLIKTRGQQVTLSCSPISGHRSVSWYQQTPGQGLQFLFEYFSETQRNKGNFPGRFSGRQFSNSRSEMNVSTLELGDSALYLCASSDSGRKETQYFGPGTRLLVL.

This clone was seen once. The CDR3 region has the DNA TGCGCCAGCAGCTTTTCGTCCGGGACGCCTGTTTATGAGCAGTTCTTC. Translated, it gives CASSFSSGTPVYEQFF. V gene TRBV5-1 combines with J gene TRBJ2-1; D tentatively reads TRBD1 or TRBD2 (5 bases each). The CDR3 contains 16 residues. The V end lost 2 bases, the J end lost 8 bases, and 20 bases lay between the germline ends. In germline, CDR1 is SGHRS, CDR2 YFSETQ.